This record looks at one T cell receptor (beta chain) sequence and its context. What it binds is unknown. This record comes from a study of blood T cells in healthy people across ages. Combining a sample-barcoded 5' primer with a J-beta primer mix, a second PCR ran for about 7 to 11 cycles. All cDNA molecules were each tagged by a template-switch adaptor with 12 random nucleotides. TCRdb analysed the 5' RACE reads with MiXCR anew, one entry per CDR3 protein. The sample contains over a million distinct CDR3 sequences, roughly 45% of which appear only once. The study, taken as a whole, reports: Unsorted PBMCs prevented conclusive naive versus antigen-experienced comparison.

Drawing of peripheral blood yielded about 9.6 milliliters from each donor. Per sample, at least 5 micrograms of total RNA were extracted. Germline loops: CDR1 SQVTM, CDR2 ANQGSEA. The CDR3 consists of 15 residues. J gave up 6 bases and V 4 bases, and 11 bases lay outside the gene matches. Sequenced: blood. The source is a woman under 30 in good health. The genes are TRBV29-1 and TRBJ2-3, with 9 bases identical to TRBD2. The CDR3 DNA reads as TGCAGCGTTGTTAAAGCGGGAGGACCAGAGGATACGCAGTATTTT. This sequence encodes CSVVKAGGPEDTQYF.